This T cell receptor (beta chain) was documented in a study of technical replicates of blood from a few donors. CDR3 length: 16 amino acids. Germline CDR1 SGHDT, CDR2 YYEEEE. The trim removed 3 bases at V and 3 bases at J, leaving 10 bases unmatched. The assay was immunoSEQ multiplex PCR, and TCRdb's table has in-frame clones only and misses some. The data show fewer than 90,000 clones, 92% seen once. The sequencing sample was made of T cells isolated from PBMCs. The TCR was taken from a human donor in good health. This sequence joins TRBV5-6 and TRBJ1-1; 8 bases fit TRBD1. This chain's CDR3 is CASSSDQGAQDTEAFF. As DNA, the CDR3 is TGTGCCAGCAGCTCGGACCAGGGGGCGCAGGACACTGAAGCTTTCTTT.